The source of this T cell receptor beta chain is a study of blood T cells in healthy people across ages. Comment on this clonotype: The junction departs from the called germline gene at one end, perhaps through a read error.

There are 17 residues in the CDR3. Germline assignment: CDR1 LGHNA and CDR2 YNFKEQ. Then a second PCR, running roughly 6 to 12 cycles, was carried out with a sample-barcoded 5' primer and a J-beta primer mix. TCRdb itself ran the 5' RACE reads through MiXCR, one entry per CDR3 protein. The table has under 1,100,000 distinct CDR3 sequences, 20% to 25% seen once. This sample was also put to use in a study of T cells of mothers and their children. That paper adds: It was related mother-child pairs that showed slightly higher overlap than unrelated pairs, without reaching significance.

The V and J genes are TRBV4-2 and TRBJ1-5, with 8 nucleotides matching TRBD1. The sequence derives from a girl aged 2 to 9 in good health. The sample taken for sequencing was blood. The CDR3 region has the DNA TGTGCCTGCAGCCAAGAACTCCGGGACAGGAACAATCAGCCCCAGCATTTT. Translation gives CACSQELRDRNNQPQHF.